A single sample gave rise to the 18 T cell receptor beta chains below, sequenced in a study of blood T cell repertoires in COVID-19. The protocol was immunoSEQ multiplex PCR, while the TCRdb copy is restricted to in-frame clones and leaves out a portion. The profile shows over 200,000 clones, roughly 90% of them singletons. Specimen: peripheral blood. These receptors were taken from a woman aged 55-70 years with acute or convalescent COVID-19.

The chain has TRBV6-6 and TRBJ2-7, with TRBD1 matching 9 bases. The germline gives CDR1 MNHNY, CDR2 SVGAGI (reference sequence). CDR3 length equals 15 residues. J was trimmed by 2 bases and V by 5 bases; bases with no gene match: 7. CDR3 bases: TGTGCCAGCAGTACCATGGGACAGGGCCCCTACGAGCAGTACTTC. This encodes CASSTMGQGPYEQYF.

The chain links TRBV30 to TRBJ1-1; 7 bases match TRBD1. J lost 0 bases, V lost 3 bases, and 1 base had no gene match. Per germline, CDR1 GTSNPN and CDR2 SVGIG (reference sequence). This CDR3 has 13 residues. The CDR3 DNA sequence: TGTGCCTGGAGGGGACAGTTGAACACTGAAGCTTTCTTT. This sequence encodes CAWRGQLNTEAFF.

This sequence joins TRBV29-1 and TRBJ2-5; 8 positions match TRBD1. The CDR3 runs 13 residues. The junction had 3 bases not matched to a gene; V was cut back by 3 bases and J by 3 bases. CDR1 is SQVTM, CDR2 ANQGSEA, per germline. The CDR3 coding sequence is TGCAGCGTTGAGGGACAGGAGAAAGAGACCCAGTACTTC. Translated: CSVEGQEKETQYF.

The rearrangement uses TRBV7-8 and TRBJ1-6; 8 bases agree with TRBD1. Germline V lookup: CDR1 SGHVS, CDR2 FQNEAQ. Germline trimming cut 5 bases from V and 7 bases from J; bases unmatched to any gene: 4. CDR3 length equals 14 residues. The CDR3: CASSTDRGNSPLHF. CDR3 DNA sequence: TGTGCCAGCAGCACTGACAGGGGAAATTCACCCCTCCACTTT.

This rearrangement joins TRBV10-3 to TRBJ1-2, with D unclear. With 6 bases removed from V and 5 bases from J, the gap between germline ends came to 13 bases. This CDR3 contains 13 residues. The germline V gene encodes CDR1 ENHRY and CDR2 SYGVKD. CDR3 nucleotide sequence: TGTGCCATCAGCCCACAGACCTATTATGGCTACACCTTC. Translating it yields CAISPQTYYGYTF.

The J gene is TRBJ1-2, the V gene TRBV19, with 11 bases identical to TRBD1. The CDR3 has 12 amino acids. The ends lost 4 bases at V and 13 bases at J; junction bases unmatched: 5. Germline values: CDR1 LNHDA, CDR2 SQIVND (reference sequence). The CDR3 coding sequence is TGTGCCAGTAGTAGGACAGGGGGCGAATGCACCTTC. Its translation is CASSRTGGECTF.

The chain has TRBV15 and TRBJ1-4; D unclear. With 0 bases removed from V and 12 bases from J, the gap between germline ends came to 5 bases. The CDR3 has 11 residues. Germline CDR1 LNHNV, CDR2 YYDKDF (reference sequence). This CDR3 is CATSRESQLFF. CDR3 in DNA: TGTGCCACCAGCAGAGAAAGCCAACTGTTTTTT. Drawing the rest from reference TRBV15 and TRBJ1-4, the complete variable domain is DAMVIQNPRYQVTQFGKPVTLSCSQTLNHNVMYWYQQKSSQAPKLLFHYYDKDFNNEADTPDNFQSRRPNTSFCFLDIRSPGLGDTAMYLCATSRESQLFFGSGTQLSVL.

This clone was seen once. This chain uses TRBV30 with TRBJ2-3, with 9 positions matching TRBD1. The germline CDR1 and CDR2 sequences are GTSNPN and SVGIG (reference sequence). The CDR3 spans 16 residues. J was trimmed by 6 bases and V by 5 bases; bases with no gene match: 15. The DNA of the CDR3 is TGTGCCTGGTATCAGCCGGACAGGGGCCTGAGGGATACGCAGTATTTT. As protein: CAWYQPDRGLRDTQYF. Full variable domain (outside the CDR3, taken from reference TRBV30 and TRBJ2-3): SQTIHQWPATLVQPVGSPLSLECTVEGTSNPNLYWYRQAAGRGLQLLFYSVGIGQISSEVPQNLSASRPQDRQFILSSKKLLLSDSGFYLCAWYQPDRGLRDTQYFGPGTRLTVL.

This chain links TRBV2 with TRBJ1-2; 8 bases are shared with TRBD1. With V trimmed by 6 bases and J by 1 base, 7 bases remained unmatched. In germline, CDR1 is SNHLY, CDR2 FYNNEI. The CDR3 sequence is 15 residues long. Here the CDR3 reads CASRADRGDNYGYTF. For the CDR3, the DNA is TGTGCCAGCAGGGCCGACAGGGGCGATAACTATGGCTACACCTTC.

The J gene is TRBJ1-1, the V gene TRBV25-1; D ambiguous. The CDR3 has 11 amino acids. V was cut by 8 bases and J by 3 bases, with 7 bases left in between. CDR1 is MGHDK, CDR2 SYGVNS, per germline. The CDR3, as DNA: TGTGCCAGCCGTTTCCACACTGAAGCTTTCTTT. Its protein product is CASRFHTEAFF.

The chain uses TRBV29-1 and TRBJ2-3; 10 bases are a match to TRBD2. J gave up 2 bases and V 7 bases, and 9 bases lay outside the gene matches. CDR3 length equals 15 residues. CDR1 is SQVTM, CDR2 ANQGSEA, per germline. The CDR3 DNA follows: TGCAGCGCCCCTAGGCTAGCGGGGGCCACAGATACGCAGTATTTT. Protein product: CSAPRLAGATDTQYF.

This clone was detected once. The CDR3: CASSRDRGNYGYTF. For the CDR3, the DNA is TGTGCCAGCTCAAGGGACAGGGGTAACTATGGCTACACCTTC. This chain links TRBV2 with TRBJ1-2, with 10 bases fitting TRBD1. Germline trimming cut 8 bases from V and 1 base from J; bases unmatched to any gene: 4. The CDR3 covers 14 residues. In germline, CDR1 is SNHLY, CDR2 FYNNEI.

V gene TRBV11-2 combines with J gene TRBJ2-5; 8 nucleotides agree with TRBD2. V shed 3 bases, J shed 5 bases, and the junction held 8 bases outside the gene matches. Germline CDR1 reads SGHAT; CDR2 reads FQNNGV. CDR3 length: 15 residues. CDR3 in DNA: TGTGCCAGCAGCTTGAGAGCGGGAGTTGACGAGACCCAGTACTTC. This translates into CASSLRAGVDETQYF.

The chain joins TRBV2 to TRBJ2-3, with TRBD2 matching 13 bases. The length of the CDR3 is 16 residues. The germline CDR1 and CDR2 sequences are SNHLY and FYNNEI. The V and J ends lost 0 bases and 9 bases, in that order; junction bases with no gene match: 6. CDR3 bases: TGTGCCAGCAGTGAAGCACTAGCGGGGGGGCTCTCAACGCAGTATTTT. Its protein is CASSEALAGGLSTQYF. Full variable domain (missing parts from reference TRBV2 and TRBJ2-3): EPEVTQTPSHQVTQMGQEVILRCVPISNHLYFYWYRQILGQKVEFLVSFYNNEISEKSEIFDDQFSVERPDGSNFTLKIRSTKLEDSAMYFCASSEALAGGLSTQYFGPGTRLTVL.

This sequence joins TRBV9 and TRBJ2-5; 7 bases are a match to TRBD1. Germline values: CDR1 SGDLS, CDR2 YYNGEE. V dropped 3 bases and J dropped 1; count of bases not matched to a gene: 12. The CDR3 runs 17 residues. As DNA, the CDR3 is TGTGCCAGCAGCGGTAGTCCCTACAGGGGAGTCCAAGAGACCCAGTACTTC. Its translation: CASSGSPYRGVQETQYF.

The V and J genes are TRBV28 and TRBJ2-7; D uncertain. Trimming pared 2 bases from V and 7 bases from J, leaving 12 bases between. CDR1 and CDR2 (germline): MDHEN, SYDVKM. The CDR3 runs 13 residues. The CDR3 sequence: CASSLEQPVEQYF. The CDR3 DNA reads TGTGCCAGCAGTTTAGAACAGCCCGTAGAGCAGTACTTC.

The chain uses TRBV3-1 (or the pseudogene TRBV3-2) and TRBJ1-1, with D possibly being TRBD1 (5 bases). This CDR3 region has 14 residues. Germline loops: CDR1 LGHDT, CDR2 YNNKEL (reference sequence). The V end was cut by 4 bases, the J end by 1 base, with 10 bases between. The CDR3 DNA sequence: TGTGCCAGCAGCCTACAAGGGGAGAACACTGAAGCTTTCTTT. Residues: CASSLQGENTEAFF.

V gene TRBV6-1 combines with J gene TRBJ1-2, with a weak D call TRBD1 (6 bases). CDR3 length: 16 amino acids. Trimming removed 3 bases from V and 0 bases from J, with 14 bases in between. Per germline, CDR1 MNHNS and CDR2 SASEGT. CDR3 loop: CASSDFRTVTNYGYTF. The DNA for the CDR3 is TGTGCCAGCAGTGACTTCAGGACAGTTACTAACTATGGCTACACCTTC.